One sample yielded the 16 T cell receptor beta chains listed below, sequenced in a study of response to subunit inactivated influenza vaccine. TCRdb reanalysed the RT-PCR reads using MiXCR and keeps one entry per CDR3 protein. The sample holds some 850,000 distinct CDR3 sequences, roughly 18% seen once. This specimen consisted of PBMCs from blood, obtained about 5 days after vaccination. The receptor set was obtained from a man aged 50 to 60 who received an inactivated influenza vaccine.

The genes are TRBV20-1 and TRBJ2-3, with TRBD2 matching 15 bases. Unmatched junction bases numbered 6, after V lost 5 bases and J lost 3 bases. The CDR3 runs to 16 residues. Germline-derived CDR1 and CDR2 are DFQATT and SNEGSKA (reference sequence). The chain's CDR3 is CSAEGTSGGRTDTQYF. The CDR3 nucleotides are TGCAGTGCTGAAGGGACTAGCGGGGGGAGGACAGATACGCAGTATTTT.

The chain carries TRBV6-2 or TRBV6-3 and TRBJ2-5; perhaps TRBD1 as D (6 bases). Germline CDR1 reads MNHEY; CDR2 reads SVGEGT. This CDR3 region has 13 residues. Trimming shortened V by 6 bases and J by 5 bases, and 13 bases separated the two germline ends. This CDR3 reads CASRPQGTETQYF. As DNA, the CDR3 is TGTGCCAGCAGACCCCAGGGGACGGAGACCCAGTACTTC.

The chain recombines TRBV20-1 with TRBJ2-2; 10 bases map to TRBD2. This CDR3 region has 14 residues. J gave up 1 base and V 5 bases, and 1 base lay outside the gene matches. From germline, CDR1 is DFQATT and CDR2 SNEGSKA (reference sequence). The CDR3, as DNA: TGCAGTGCTTCTAGCGGGAGGAACACCGGGGAGCTGTTTTTT. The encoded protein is CSASSGRNTGELFF.

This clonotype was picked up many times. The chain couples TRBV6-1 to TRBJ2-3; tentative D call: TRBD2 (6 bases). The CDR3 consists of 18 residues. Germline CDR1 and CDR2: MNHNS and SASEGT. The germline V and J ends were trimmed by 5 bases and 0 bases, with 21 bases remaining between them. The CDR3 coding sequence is TGTGCCAGCAGTCGCCCCCTAAGGAGTGGGACTAGCACAGATACGCAGTATTTT. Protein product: CASSRPLRSGTSTDTQYF.

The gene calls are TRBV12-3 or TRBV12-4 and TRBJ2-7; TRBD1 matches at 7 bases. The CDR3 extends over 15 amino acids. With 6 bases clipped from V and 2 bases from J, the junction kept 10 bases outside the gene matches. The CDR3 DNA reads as TGTGCCAGCAGCTCCCGACAGGGAGAGGCCTACGAGCAGTACTTC. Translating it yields CASSSRQGEAYEQYF.

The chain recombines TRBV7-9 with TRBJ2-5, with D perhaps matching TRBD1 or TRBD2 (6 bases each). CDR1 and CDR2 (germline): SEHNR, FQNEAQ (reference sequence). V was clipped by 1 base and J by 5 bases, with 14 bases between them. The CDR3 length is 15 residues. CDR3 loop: CASSLGDTGGETQYF. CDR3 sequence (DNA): TGTGCCAGCAGCTTAGGGGACACAGGAGGGGAGACCCAGTACTTC.

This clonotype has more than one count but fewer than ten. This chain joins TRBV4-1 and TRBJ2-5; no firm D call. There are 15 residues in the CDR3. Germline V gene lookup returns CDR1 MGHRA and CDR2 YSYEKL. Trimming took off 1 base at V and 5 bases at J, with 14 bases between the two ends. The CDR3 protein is CASSQAGRGGETQYF. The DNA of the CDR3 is TGCGCCAGCAGCCAAGCGGGTAGAGGTGGGGAGACCCAGTACTTC.

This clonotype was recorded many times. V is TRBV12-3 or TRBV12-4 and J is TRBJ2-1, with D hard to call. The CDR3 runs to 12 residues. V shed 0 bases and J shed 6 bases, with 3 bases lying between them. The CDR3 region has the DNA TGTGCCAGCAGTTTAGCGATCAATGAGCAGTTCTTC. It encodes CASSLAINEQFF.

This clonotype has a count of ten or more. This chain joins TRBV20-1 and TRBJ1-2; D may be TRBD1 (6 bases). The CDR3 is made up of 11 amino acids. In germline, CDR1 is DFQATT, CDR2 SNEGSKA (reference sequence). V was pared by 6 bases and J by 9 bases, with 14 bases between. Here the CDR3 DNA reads TGCAGTGCCTACAGGGCCCCGAGCTACACCTTC. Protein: CSAYRAPSYTF.

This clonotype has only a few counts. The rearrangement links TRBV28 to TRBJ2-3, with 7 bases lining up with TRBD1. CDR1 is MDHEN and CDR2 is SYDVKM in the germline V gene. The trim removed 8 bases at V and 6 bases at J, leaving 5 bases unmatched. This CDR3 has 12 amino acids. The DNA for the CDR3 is TGTGCCAGCGAGACAGGGCCCGATACGCAGTATTTT. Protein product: CASETGPDTQYF.

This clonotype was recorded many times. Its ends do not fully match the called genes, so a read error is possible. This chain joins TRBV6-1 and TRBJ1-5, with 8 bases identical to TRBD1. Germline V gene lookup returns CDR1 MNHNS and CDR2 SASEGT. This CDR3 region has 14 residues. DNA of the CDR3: TGTGCCAGCACTGAAGACAGGGGACGCCAGCCCCAGCATTTT. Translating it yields CASTEDRGRQPQHF.

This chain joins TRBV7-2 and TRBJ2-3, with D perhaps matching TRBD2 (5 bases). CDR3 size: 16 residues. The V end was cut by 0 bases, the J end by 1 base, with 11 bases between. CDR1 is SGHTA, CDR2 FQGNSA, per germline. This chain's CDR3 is CASSLARAVGTDTQYF. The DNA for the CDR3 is TGTGCCAGCAGCTTAGCGCGGGCGGTGGGCACAGATACGCAGTATTTT.

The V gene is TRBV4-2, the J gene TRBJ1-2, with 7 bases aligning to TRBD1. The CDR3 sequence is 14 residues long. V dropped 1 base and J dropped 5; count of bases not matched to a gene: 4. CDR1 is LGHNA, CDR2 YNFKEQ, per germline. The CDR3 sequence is CASSQVRDRYGYTF. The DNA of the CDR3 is TGTGCCAGCAGCCAAGTCAGGGACAGATATGGCTACACCTTC.

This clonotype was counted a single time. The CDR3 region is CSAVRTGSGTDTQYF. The CDR3 DNA is TGCAGTGCAGTCCGGACAGGATCGGGCACAGATACGCAGTATTTT. V gene TRBV20-1 combines with J gene TRBJ2-3, with 7 bases matching TRBD1. The germline V gene encodes CDR1 DFQATT and CDR2 SNEGSKA (reference sequence). Trimming took 6 bases from V and 1 from J; bases not matched to a gene: 10. The CDR3 has 15 residues.

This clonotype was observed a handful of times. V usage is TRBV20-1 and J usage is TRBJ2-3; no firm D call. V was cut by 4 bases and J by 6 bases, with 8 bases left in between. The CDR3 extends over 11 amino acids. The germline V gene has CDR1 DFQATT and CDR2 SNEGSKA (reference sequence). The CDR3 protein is CSANRGDTQYF. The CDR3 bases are TGCAGTGCTAACCGTGGGGATACGCAGTATTTT.

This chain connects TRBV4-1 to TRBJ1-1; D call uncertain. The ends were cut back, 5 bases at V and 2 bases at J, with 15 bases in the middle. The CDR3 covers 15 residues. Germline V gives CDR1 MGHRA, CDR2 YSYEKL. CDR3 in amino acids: CASSARWAPNTEAFF. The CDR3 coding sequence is TGCGCCAGCAGCGCAAGGTGGGCTCCCAACACTGAAGCTTTCTTT.